The subject of this entry is one T cell receptor (beta chain). Its antigen is still unknown. Other DNA sequences in this sample translate to the same CDR3. CDR3 length: 13 residues. CDR1 MNHEY and CDR2 SMNVEV come from the germline V gene (reference sequence). V gave up 2 bases and J gave up 8 bases, with 12 bases separating them. These data originate in a study of cytomegalovirus exposure and HLA in healthy donors. In the PCR, 60 Vbeta and 13 Jbeta primers were used. Profiling relied on immunoSEQ multiplex PCR, and the TCRdb table lists in-frame clones only, not all of them. The data hold fewer than 200,000 clones, with approximately 77% observed a single time. Notes on the study in general: By HLA locus, TCR association rates varied in a later analysis, with DRB1 showing the most and HLA-C the fewest.

What was sequenced was PBMCs. The rearrangement links TRBV27 to TRBJ1-2; the D gene is possibly TRBD1 (5 bases). This TCR was sampled from a male donor in good health and CMV-seropositive. DNA of the CDR3: TGTGCCAGCAGTTTAGGTGCAGGGTGGGGCTACACCTTC. Translating gives CASSLGAGWGYTF.